The rows below give T cell receptor beta chains drawn from one sample of a study of T cell changes during pregnancy in multiple sclerosis. Data came from immunoSEQ multiplex PCR; TCRdb stores just in-frame clones and leaves some out. This sample carries roughly 80,000 clones, about 93% of them seen once, and the ten largest clones take 1%. The input for sequencing was peripheral blood, taken in the first trimester of pregnancy. These TCRs come from a female donor with multiple sclerosis, enrolled in a pregnancy study. The CDR3 runs from the conserved cysteine through the conserved F or W. The D gene is left open where the match is weak. Clone size is not always given. Where it is, it says once, few, many or a class for expanded clones.

d_call	v_call	j_call	clone_size	cdr3_nt	cdr3_aa
TRBD1	TRBV6-6	TRBJ2-5	.	TGTGCCAGCAGACAGGGGTCCTTCTTTTACCAAGAGACCCAGTACTTC	CASRQGSFFYQETQYF
.	TRBV19	TRBJ2-5	.	TGTGCCAGTAGTATCCCCCTGAGTGGCCAAGAGACCCAGTACTTC	CASSIPLSGQETQYF
.	TRBV29-1	TRBJ1-1	.	TGCAGCGTTGCTCGTTACACTGAAGCTTTCTTT	CSVARYTEAFF
.	TRBV7-3	TRBJ1-2	once	TGTGCCAGCAGCTCCAGGAGGGCGACTTATGGCTACACCTTC	CASSSRRATYGYTF
TRBD1	TRBV9	TRBJ2-7	.	TGTGCCAGCAGCGTAGAGGTGACAGGGGACTACGAGCAGTACTTC	CASSVEVTGDYEQYF
.	TRBV14	TRBJ2-1	.	TGTGCCAGCAGCCAAGACTTTTACAATGAGCAGTTCTTC	CASSQDFYNEQFF
TRBD2	TRBV7-6	TRBJ2-2	.	TGTGCCAGCAGCTTGGTGGGGGGACGAGGGAGGGCTCCGAACACCGGGGAGCTGTTTTTT	CASSLVGGRGRAPNTGELFF
TRBD1	TRBV6-5	TRBJ1-6	.	TGTGCCAGCAGTTCCCCCTGGACAGGGGGCGGGTCACCCCTCCACTTT	CASSSPWTGGGSPLHF
TRBD1	TRBV19	TRBJ2-6	.	TGTGCCAGTAGTCCCTCGGACAGGGGGCCGTCTGGGGCCAACGTCCTGACTTTC	CASSPSDRGPSGANVLTF
.	TRBV6-6	TRBJ1-4	.	TGTGCCAGCAGTTTACAGGGTCTCCGCAGTGGGAAACTGTTTTTT	CASSLQGLRSGKLFF
TRBD2	TRBV5-1	TRBJ2-1	.	TGCGCCAGCAGCCTGGGGGGTAGCGGGACCTACAATGAGCAGTTCTTC	CASSLGGSGTYNEQFF
.	TRBV7-2	TRBJ2-7	.	TGTGCCAGCAGCGAATGGGCCCAACCAGCCTACGAGCAGTACTTC	CASSEWAQPAYEQYF